A selection of T cell receptor beta chains follows, all from one sample in a study of T-cell reconstitution after alpha-beta-depleted transplantation in children. A single record per CDR3 protein comes from TCRdb applying MiXCR to the PCR reads. The data show some 600,000 distinct CDR3 sequences, 10% to 15% seen once. This sample comprised PBMCs, mostly from graft donor cells, obtained 360 days after TCRalphabeta/CD19-depleted stem cell transplant. The receptors stem from a male patient younger than 18 who had a stem cell transplant for acute myeloid leukemia, so the T cells may come from the graft donor. The CDR3 runs from the conserved cysteine through the conserved F or W. D genes are given only for firm matches. Rows give clone size only sometimes, using once, few, many, or a class for an expanded clone.

V gene	D gene	J gene	clone size	CDR3 DNA	CDR3 protein
TRBV29-1	NA	TRBJ2-7	few	TGCAGCGTGCTCTACGAGCAGTACTTC	CSVLYEQYF
TRBV25-1	TRBD2	TRBJ2-1	few	TGTGCCAGCAGTGGTAGCGGGGGCTCCTACAATGAGCAGTTCTTC	CASSGSGGSYNEQFF
TRBV7-2	NA	TRBJ2-7	many	TGTGCCAGCAGCTTAAGTGTGGGGGGGCTCTCCTACGAGCAGTACTTC	CASSLSVGGLSYEQYF
TRBV28	NA	TRBJ2-7	NA	TGTGCCAGCAGTTGGCAGGGAAGGTCTCCCTCCTACGAGCAGTACTTC	CASSWQGRSPSYEQYF
TRBV4-3	NA	TRBJ2-1	many	TGCGCCAGCAGCCAAGCCGGGGTCTCCTACAATGAGCAGTTCTTC	CASSQAGVSYNEQFF
TRBV29-1	NA	TRBJ2-7	many	TGCAGCGTTGGCCCCGCCGGGACCCACTACGAGCAGTACTTC	CSVGPAGTHYEQYF
TRBV19	TRBD1	TRBJ2-7	few	TGTGCCAGTAGTAAGGGACAGGGGTTCTACGAGCAGTACTTC	CASSKGQGFYEQYF
TRBV12-3/TRBV12-4	TRBD2	TRBJ2-5	few	TGTGCCAGCAGTTTAGCCCTCCTAGCGGGAGGGCCTAGAGAGACCCAGTACTTC	CASSLALLAGGPRETQYF
TRBV12-3/TRBV12-4	NA	TRBJ2-7	many	TGTGCCAGCAGTTTAGCGCGTGTAACCGCCGGGTGGACTACCCTTAGGGTGGACGAGCAGTACTTC	CASSLARVTAGWTTLRVDEQYF
TRBV28	TRBD2	TRBJ2-7	many	TGTGCCAGCAGTTACCATACTAGCGGGAGTACCTACGAGCAGTACTTC	CASSYHTSGSTYEQYF
TRBV12-3/TRBV12-4	NA	TRBJ2-2	NA	TGTGCCAGCAGTTTAAGGAGGCCCGTGAACACCGGGGAGCTGTTTTTT	CASSLRRPVNTGELFF
TRBV15	TRBD2	TRBJ2-1	many	TGTGCCACCAGCACTCGACTAGCTGACTCCTACAATGAGCAGTTCTTC	CATSTRLADSYNEQFF
TRBV7-9	NA	TRBJ2-1	few	TGTGCCAGCAGCTTGTTGGTAGCCAATGAGCAGTTCTTC	CASSLLVANEQFF
TRBV29-1	NA	TRBJ2-1	few	TGCAGCGTTTGGGGATTGTGGGATTTCAACAATGAGCAGTTCTTC	CSVWGLWDFNNEQFF
TRBV7-9	NA	TRBJ2-5	NA	TGTCCCAGCAGCTTAGTATTTGGGTTAGTGGAGACCCAGTACTTC	CPSSLVFGLVETQYF
TRBV5-1	NA	TRBJ2-3	many	TGCGCCAGCAGCTCAACCGGCGATACGCAGTATTTT	CASSSTGDTQYF
TRBV7-8	TRBD2	TRBJ2-3	many	TGTGCCAGCAGCTTGGGATTCGGGACTAGCCGAAGAGGAGCAGATACGCAGTATTTT	CASSLGFGTSRRGADTQYF
TRBV10-3	NA	TRBJ2-6	NA	TGTGCCATCAGGGGGGCTTCTGGGGCCAACGTCCTGACTTTC	CAIRGASGANVLTF
TRBV10-3	NA	TRBJ2-7	many	TGTGCCGGAGGAGGGTCCTACGAGCAGTACTTC	CAGGGSYEQYF
TRBV7-3	TRBD1	TRBJ2-2	few	TGTGCCAGCAGCTCCACAGGGGGGAGCACCGGGGAGCTGTTTTTT	CASSSTGGSTGELFF
TRBV20-1	TRBD2	TRBJ2-7	few	TGCAGTGCTAGAGAACCGGGACTAGCGGGAGGGAGGAGCTCCTACGAGCAGTACTTC	CSAREPGLAGGRSSYEQYF
TRBV28	NA	TRBJ2-1	many	TGTGCCAGCAGTTTCTGGAGTTACAATGAGCAGTTCTTC	CASSFWSYNEQFF
TRBV20-1	NA	TRBJ1-5	few	TGCAGTGCTAGACCGGACGGCAATCAGCCCCAGCATTTT	CSARPDGNQPQHF
TRBV20-1	NA	TRBJ2-3	few	TGCAGTGCTAGAGATGGAACAGATACGCAGTATTTT	CSARDGTDTQYF
TRBV20-1	NA	TRBJ1-5	many	TGCAGTGCTAGCGACCCCCCGGGAGGGAGTCAGCCCCAGCATTTT	CSASDPPGGSQPQHF
TRBV5-1	NA	TRBJ2-2	NA	TGCGCCAGCAGCTTTGAAGAACCTGGGGAGCTGTTTTTT	CASSFEEPGELFF
TRBV7-3	TRBD2	TRBJ2-1	NA	TGTGCCAGCAGCTTAAAAGGGACTAGCGGGAGGTTCTCCTACAATGAGCAGTTCTTC	CASSLKGTSGRFSYNEQFF
TRBV4-3	TRBD2	TRBJ2-7	few	TGCGCCAGCAAGGCGGGAGATCAATACGAGCAGTACTTC	CASKAGDQYEQYF